A selection of T cell receptor beta chains follows, all from one sample in a study of PD-1 blockade in classical Hodgkin lymphoma. The repertoire was sequenced with immunoSEQ multiplex PCR; TCRdb's copy has only in-frame clones and lacks some. The sample holds some 34,000 clones, around 89% seen once. The sample was CD4+ T cells from blood. All receptors come from a human donor with classical Hodgkin lymphoma. Both conserved end residues are part of each CDR3.

cdr3_aa	v_call	j_call	cdr3_length
CSISHSQPEQFF	TRBV29-1	TRBJ2-1	12
CAISESTQDYGYTF	TRBV10-3	TRBJ1-2	14
CASSLAGNRVASPLHF	TRBV7-9	TRBJ1-6	16
CASSEGSEAQHF	TRBV6-1	TRBJ1-5	12
CASSPSTTSAAGEQFF	TRBV18	TRBJ2-1	16
CAWSVLGGTEAFF	TRBV30	TRBJ1-1	13
CASTLGGRLNTEAFF	TRBV19	TRBJ1-1	15
CASSPTGGSSYEQYF	TRBV18	TRBJ2-7	15
CASNSPTGGYTF	TRBV28	TRBJ1-2	12
CASSYGGKEKLFF	TRBV6-6	TRBJ1-4	13
CASSQGGILKVGEQYF	TRBV4-3	TRBJ2-7	16
CASSPRSGGGHGDTQYF	TRBV7-6	TRBJ2-3	17
CASSFGPNQETQYF	TRBV6-5	TRBJ2-5	14
CASSLMSTHNEQFF	TRBV7-8	TRBJ2-1	14
CASVRTGGTGELFF	TRBV2	TRBJ2-2	14
CASSILASGNEQFF	TRBV19	TRBJ2-1	14
CASSLDGQNTEAFF	TRBV5-1	TRBJ1-1	14
CASQGWGAGETQYF	TRBV19	TRBJ2-5	14
CASSPLTRSNQPQHF	TRBV28	TRBJ1-5	15
CASRGSYEQYF	TRBV28	TRBJ2-7	11
CASSPQTGFISQQETQYF	TRBV18	TRBJ2-5	18
CASSQGPRGKAQYF	TRBV5-8	TRBJ2-5	14
CASREQPREQYF	TRBV27	TRBJ2-7	12
CASSLAAGQLNQPQHF	TRBV5-5	TRBJ1-5	16
CASSLTITGELFF	TRBV5-8	TRBJ2-2	13
CASSSSRTYGYTF	TRBV5-4	TRBJ1-2	13
CSVERGETQYF	TRBV29-1	TRBJ2-5	11
CASSADGGSQPQHF	TRBV9	TRBJ1-5	14
CASSPTGFEQYF	TRBV18	TRBJ2-7	12
CASTLSGRNEQFF	TRBV6-1	TRBJ2-1	13
CAIRGRPDTEAFF	TRBV10-3	TRBJ1-1	13